The next 27 T cell receptor beta chains were all read from a single sample in a study of blood T cells in healthy people across ages. A second PCR of 7 to 11 cycles used a sample-barcoded 5' primer and a J-beta primer mix. TCRdb itself ran the 5' RACE reads through MiXCR, one entry per CDR3 protein. The sample lists about 670,000 distinct CDR3 sequences, 40% to 45% seen once, with around 30% in the top ten. Sequences were obtained from blood. Receptors were obtained from a man older than 75 in good health.

The genes are TRBV28 and TRBJ1-3; D ambiguous. Germline CDR1 MDHEN, CDR2 SYDVKM. This CDR3 has 14 residues. Trimming cost V 4 bases and J 0 bases, with 7 bases left between them. CDR3 nucleotide sequence: TGTGCCAGCAGTTACCAGAACTCTGGAAACACCATATATTTT. Residues: CASSYQNSGNTIYF.

The chain has TRBV7-9 and TRBJ2-3; 8 positions agree with TRBD1. The germline gives CDR1 SEHNR, CDR2 FQNEAQ (reference sequence). CDR3 size: 15 residues. Trimming took 1 base from V and 4 from J; bases not matched to a gene: 4. The CDR3 DNA reads as TGTGCCAGCAGCTTAGGCAGGGGGCATGCAGATACGCAGTATTTT. Translating gives CASSLGRGHADTQYF.

Comments on this clonotype: This may be a read error: a much more frequent sequence differs by one nucleotide. The rearrangement links TRBV20-1 to TRBJ1-1, with a possible D match to TRBD1 (5 bases). The ends were cut back, 5 bases at V and 4 bases at J, with 14 bases in the middle. The CDR3 has 13 residues. CDR1 DFQATT and CDR2 SNEGSKA come from the germline V gene (reference sequence). The CDR3 DNA sequence: TGCAGTGCTGGGCGGGGGAGGAGCACTGAAGCTTTCTTT. Translation gives CSAGRGRSTEAFF.

V usage is TRBV7-9 and J usage is TRBJ1-4, with 10 bases fitting TRBD1. V was pared by 1 base and J by 3 bases, with 5 bases of the junction left unmatched. The CDR3 is 17 amino acids. Germline lookup yields CDR1 SEHNR and CDR2 FQNEAQ (reference sequence). CDR3 region: CASSLGDRGPANEKLFF. The CDR3, as DNA: TGTGCCAGCAGCTTAGGAGACAGGGGGCCCGCTAATGAAAAACTGTTTTTT.

J is TRBJ2-5 and V is TRBV28, with D tentatively TRBD1 or TRBD2 (6 bases each). The CDR3 has 15 residues. Trimming pared 2 bases from V and 5 bases from J, leaving 15 bases between. Looked up from germline, CDR1 is MDHEN and CDR2 is SYDVKM. The CDR3 reads CASSLRGLGTETQYF. The CDR3 bases are TGTGCCAGCAGTTTACGGGGGCTCGGTACGGAGACCCAGTACTTC.

DNA of the CDR3: TGTGCCAGTAGGGTTCACAATCAGCCCCAGCATTTT. Translation gives CASRVHNQPQHF. The chain has TRBV19 and TRBJ1-5; D is undetermined. CDR1 LNHDA and CDR2 SQIVND come from the germline V gene (reference sequence). This CDR3 is 12 amino acids long. V gave up 6 bases and J gave up 3 bases, with 6 bases separating them.

The V and J genes are TRBV28 and TRBJ1-5, with 7 bases lining up with TRBD1. After removal of 8 bases from V and 2 bases from J, the junction contained 9 bases not matched to a gene. CDR1 and CDR2 from the germline V gene are MDHEN and SYDVKM. The CDR3 runs 15 residues. For the CDR3, the DNA is TGTGCCAGCCACGCAGGGGGTCGCGGCAATCAGCCCCAGCATTTT. Amino acids: CASHAGGRGNQPQHF.

This clonotype occurred a few times. The rearrangement links TRBV5-4 to TRBJ2-1, with 7 bases that match TRBD2. The CDR3 has 17 amino acids. Germline lookup yields CDR1 SGHNT and CDR2 YYREEE (reference sequence). The V gene end was trimmed by 3 bases and the J gene end by 8 bases; junction bases not matched to a gene: 17. CDR3: CASSSSLPSGPLDEQFF. The CDR3, as DNA: TGTGCCAGCAGCTCCAGTCTACCTAGCGGCCCGTTGGATGAGCAGTTCTTC.

To note about this clonotype: One end of the junction varies from germline; a read error may be responsible. V gene TRBV5-1 combines with J gene TRBJ2-1, with D perhaps TRBD1 (6 bases). From germline, CDR1 is SGHRS and CDR2 YFSETQ. The CDR3 is made up of 15 amino acids. The CDR3 spells CTSSFRQVRDNEQFF. DNA for the CDR3: TGCACCAGCAGCTTTCGACAGGTTCGGGACAATGAGCAGTTCTTC.

This clonotype appeared once. This chain joins TRBV30 and TRBJ2-3; 8 bases agree with TRBD1. The germline CDR1 and CDR2 sequences are GTSNPN and SVGIG (reference sequence). There are 16 residues in the CDR3. V was clipped by 1 base and J by 5 bases; unmatched bases: 11. DNA for the CDR3: TGTGCCTGGAGTGGTCCCGCAGGGGGCGTAGGAGATACGCAGTATTTT. It specifies CAWSGPAGGVGDTQYF.

In nucleotides, the CDR3 is TGTGCCAGCAGAATCCCACTAGCGGGAGCCGGGGAGCTGTTTTTT. Amino acid sequence: CASRIPLAGAGELFF. This sequence joins TRBV28 and TRBJ2-2; 11 nucleotides align to TRBD2. Losses at the gene ends were 6 bases for V and 6 bases for J; bases not matched to a gene: 6. Germline V gene sequence: CDR1 MDHEN, CDR2 SYDVKM. The CDR3 extends over 15 amino acids.

This chain connects TRBV6-2 or TRBV6-3 to TRBJ2-5; perhaps TRBD2 as D (6 bases). This CDR3 comprises 15 residues. Looked up from germline, CDR1 is MNHEY and CDR2 is SVGEGT. Trimming took 3 bases from V and 4 from J, leaving 15 bases between them. The CDR3 coding sequence is TGTGCCAGCAGTTATTCGGGCAGGAGGGGAGAGACCCAGTACTTC. Its protein is CASSYSGRRGETQYF.

This clonotype was seen a few times. The chain employs TRBV14 and TRBJ2-3; either TRBD1 or TRBD2 may fit D (6 bases each). Germline V gene lookup returns CDR1 SGHDN and CDR2 FVKESK. The CDR3 consists of 16 residues. Deletions cut 1 base from V and 2 bases from J, with 13 bases between. The CDR3: CASSQGEDRYTDTQYF. Written as DNA, the CDR3 is TGTGCCAGCAGCCAAGGGGAGGACAGATACACAGATACGCAGTATTTT.

V is TRBV5-1 and J is TRBJ2-3; 9 bases agree with TRBD1. This CDR3 region has 16 residues. Trimming removed 2 bases from V and 0 bases from J; junction bases left unmatched: 4. Germline CDR1 and CDR2: SGHRS and YFSETQ. The CDR3 loop is CASSLQGALSTDTQYF. The CDR3 bases are TGCGCCAGCAGCTTACAGGGGGCTCTCAGCACAGATACGCAGTATTTT.

The chain combines TRBV7-9 with TRBJ2-1; D is undetermined. The V and J ends lost 7 bases and 0 bases respectively, with 13 bases between them. Germline V CDR1 and CDR2: SEHNR, FQNEAQ (reference sequence). The length of the CDR3 is 15 residues. The CDR3 reads CASTPNTGSYNEQFF. The DNA of the CDR3 is TGTGCCAGCACACCCAACACTGGCTCCTACAATGAGCAGTTCTTC.

A note on this clonotype: Lacking the conserved final phenylalanine or tryptophan, this CDR3 likely reflects a read error. The chain has TRBV29-1 and TRBJ2-1; 8 bases are a match to TRBD2. With 3 bases clipped from V and 7 bases from J, the junction kept 8 bases outside the gene matches. Germline assignment: CDR1 SQVTM and CDR2 ANQGSEA. This CDR3 is built from 14 residues. Here the CDR3 DNA reads TGCAGCGTTGAGGGGCGGGGGGCCGGGAATGAGCAGTTCTTA. It translates to CSVEGRGAGNEQFL.

The sample holds many counts of this clonotype. Mismatch with germline at one junction end may stem from a read error. This sequence joins TRBV6-5 and TRBJ2-3, with TRBD2 matching over 14 bases. The germline gives CDR1 MNHEY, CDR2 SVGAGI. This CDR3 has 17 amino acids. The CDR3 region is CASSDSGLAGGTDTQYF. CDR3 DNA: TGTGCCAGCAGTGACTCGGGACTAGCGGGGGGCACAGATACGCAGTATTTT.

This clonotype has at least ten counts. The V and J genes are TRBV7-9 and TRBJ2-5; the D call may be TRBD1 or TRBD2 (6 bases each). V was cut by 5 bases and J by 5 bases, with 15 bases left in between. The CDR3 runs 14 residues. The germline V gene has CDR1 SEHNR and CDR2 FQNEAQ (reference sequence). The CDR3 is CASSEGGAGETQYF. DNA for the CDR3: TGTGCCAGCAGCGAGGGGGGAGCCGGTGAGACCCAGTACTTC.

Regarding this clonotype: Sequence at one end of the junction differs from germline and may be a read error. The chain uses TRBV5-1 and TRBJ2-6; 9 positions agree with TRBD1. Germline-derived CDR1 and CDR2 are SGHRS and YFSETQ. This CDR3 is 21 amino acids long. This chain's CDR3 is CASRFQPGQGDRDSGANALTF. Here the CDR3 DNA reads TGCGCCAGCAGATTTCAGCCGGGCCAAGGGGACAGGGACTCTGGGGCCAACGCCCTGACTTTC.

This chain uses TRBV6-6 with TRBJ2-1; maybe TRBD1 (5 bases). Germline V gene lookup returns CDR1 MNHNY and CDR2 SVGAGI (reference sequence). The CDR3 is 15 residues long. With 10 bases removed from V and 7 bases from J, the gap between germline ends came to 23 bases. In DNA form, the CDR3 reads TGTGCCACAGACCTAAGGCGCACACAGGCAAATGAGCAGTTCTTC. Encoded protein: CATDLRRTQANEQFF.

Comments on this clonotype: A read error may produce the germline difference seen at one junction end. The J gene is TRBJ1-2, the V gene TRBV2; a possible D gene is TRBD1 (5 bases). CDR3 length equals 13 residues. The germline V gene has CDR1 SNHLY and CDR2 FYNNEI. The CDR3 nucleotides are TGTGCCAGCAGTGAAAGCGGGGACTATGGCCACACCTTC. This translates into CASSESGDYGHTF.

Note on this clonotype: At one end the junction does not follow the germline gene, possibly because of a read error. The CDR3 region is CASSGSGTGTQPQHF. The DNA for the CDR3 is TGTGCGAGCAGTGGATCCGGGACAGGGACCCAGCCCCAGCATTTT. V and J are TRBV6-1 and TRBJ1-5; 9 nucleotides agree with TRBD1. The CDR3 sequence is 15 residues long. CDR1 is MNHNS, CDR2 SASEGT, per germline.

This clonotype was seen at least ten times. The gene calls are TRBV6-2 or TRBV6-3 and TRBJ2-7, with no clear D. The CDR3 spans 12 residues. V shed 5 bases and J shed 4 bases, with 9 bases lying between them. The germline CDR1 and CDR2 sequences are MNHEY and SVGEGT. The CDR3 DNA reads TGTGCCAGCAGTACGACACTTTACGAGCAGTACTTC. It translates to CASSTTLYEQYF.

V gene TRBV7-6 combines with J gene TRBJ2-2, with a possible D match to TRBD1 (5 bases). Germline CDR1 SGHVS, CDR2 FNYEAQ. V was clipped by 1 base and J by 0 bases, with 9 bases between them. This CDR3 region has 16 residues. The CDR3 is CASSLVPTANTGELFF. CDR3 in DNA: TGTGCCAGCAGCTTAGTGCCGACAGCGAACACCGGGGAGCTGTTTTTT.

The CDR3 DNA sequence: TGTGCCAGCAGTCTACGAGCAAGCGGGAGCTCCTACAATGAGCAGTTCTTC. The encoded protein is CASSLRASGSSYNEQFF. The chain couples TRBV27 to TRBJ2-1; TRBD2 matches 8 bases. Trimming removed 5 bases from V and 0 bases from J; junction bases left unmatched: 9. Germline-derived CDR1 and CDR2 are MNHEY and SMNVEV (reference sequence). This CDR3 spans 17 amino acids.

The rearrangement links TRBV11-2 to TRBJ2-5, with 9 bases aligning to TRBD1. The J call may be wrong; the DNA end is better matched by TRBJ2-1. Germline V gives CDR1 SGHAT, CDR2 FQNNGV. The CDR3 is 15 amino acids. The CDR3 DNA follows: TGTGCCAGCAGCTTAGACGGGACAGGGTTGGAGACCCAGTTCTTC. It is translated as CASSLDGTGLETQFF.

The genes are TRBV29-1 and TRBJ2-3; 7 nucleotides line up with TRBD2. Germline lookup yields CDR1 SQVTM and CDR2 ANQGSEA. The CDR3 sequence is 14 residues long. Unmatched junction bases numbered 6, after V lost 4 bases and J lost 2 bases. CDR3 amino acids: CSVGFGGFTDTQYF. For the CDR3, the DNA is TGCAGCGTTGGTTTCGGGGGGTTCACAGATACGCAGTATTTT.